The 3 T cell receptor beta chains below all came from one sample that was sequenced in a study of CD8 T cells in Susac syndrome. A quantity of about 0.45 to 1 ug RNA underwent reverse transcription using random hexamers. Each CDR3 protein is one row after TCRdb ran MiXCR on the immunoSEQ multiplex PCR reads. Of about 200,000 distinct CDR3 sequences in the sample, 90% to 95% were seen once. The sequenced sample consisted of CD4+ T cells from PBMCs. The receptors derive from a human donor with multiple sclerosis.

The chain carries TRBV20-1 and TRBJ1-5, with D perhaps matching TRBD1 (5 bases). Per germline, CDR1 DFQATT and CDR2 SNEGSKA (reference sequence). V lost 3 bases to trimming and J lost 1 base, with 10 bases between them. The CDR3 totals 14 residues. The CDR3 protein is CSASGGSSNQPQHF. Written as DNA, the CDR3 is TGCAGTGCTAGTGGGGGTTCGAGCAATCAGCCCCAGCATTTT.

This rearrangement joins TRBV20-1 to TRBJ2-1; no clear D gene. Germline CDR1 and CDR2: DFQATT and SNEGSKA (reference sequence). V was shortened by 1 base and J by 0 bases, with 7 bases between the two germline ends. The CDR3 length is 14 residues. The chain's CDR3 is CSARAESSYNEQFF. CDR3 bases: TGCAGTGCTAGAGCGGAGAGCTCCTACAATGAGCAGTTCTTC.

The chain employs TRBV20-1 and TRBJ2-3; D gene unclear. CDR1 is DFQATT and CDR2 is SNEGSKA in the germline V gene (reference sequence). V dropped 3 bases and J dropped 0 bases, with 10 bases sitting between them. The CDR3 length is 14 residues. The chain's CDR3 is CSARLGLSTDTQYF. Here the CDR3 DNA reads TGCAGTGCTAGGCTAGGGTTGAGCACAGATACGCAGTATTTT.